Following are 27 T cell receptor beta chains from one sample sequenced in a study of blood T cell repertoires in COVID-19. TCRdb's table, derived via immunoSEQ multiplex PCR, lists solely in-frame clones and lacks some. The sample consists of around 140,000 clones, approximately 80% of them appearing once. The specimen sequenced was peripheral blood. The source of these receptors is a human donor in a cohort sampled during active COVID-19.

The chain combines TRBV18 with TRBJ2-7; D call uncertain. CDR1 KGHSH and CDR2 LQKENI come from the germline V gene. This CDR3 contains 12 residues. The V and J ends lost 4 bases and 4 bases respectively, with 8 bases between them. CDR3 nucleotides: TGTGCCAGCTCACGCGGCGCGTACGAGCAGTACGTC. It specifies CASSRGAYEQYV.

V gene TRBV5-1 combines with J gene TRBJ2-3; TRBD2 might be the D (5 bases). V lost 4 bases, J lost 4 bases, and 16 bases lay in between. Germline V CDR1 and CDR2: SGHRS, YFSETQ. The CDR3 consists of 15 residues. The CDR3 sequence is CASSLLGGNPDTQYF. For the CDR3, the DNA is TGCGCCAGCAGCCTCCTAGGAGGAAATCCAGATACGCAGTATTTT.

The gene calls are TRBV27 and TRBJ2-1, with D perhaps TRBD2 (5 bases). The CDR3 length is 14 residues. Trimming cost V 5 bases and J 7 bases, with 15 bases left between them. Germline CDR1 MNHEY, CDR2 SMNVEV (reference sequence). The CDR3 DNA sequence: TGTGCCAGCAGTCCCCTGGGGAGTGTTAATGAGCAGTTCTTC. Translation: CASSPLGSVNEQFF.

This clone appeared once. The V call is TRBV7-2, the J call TRBJ2-7; maybe TRBD2 (5 bases). This CDR3 has 15 residues. V dropped 5 bases and J dropped 2 bases, with 16 bases sitting between them. CDR1 and CDR2 (germline): SGHTA, FQGNSA. CDR3 sequence reads: CASSPGGPGTYEQYF. The CDR3 bases are TGTGCCAGCAGCCCCGGCGGGCCCGGGACCTACGAGCAGTACTTC.

This chain's CDR3 is CASSLAREGGYTF. In nucleotides, the CDR3 is TGTGCCAGCAGCTTAGCTCGGGAGGGTGGCTACACCTTC. The chain combines TRBV7-2 with TRBJ1-2; no firm D call. The CDR3 extends over 13 amino acids. The V gene lost 0 bases and the J gene lost 7 bases, with 9 bases spanning the gap. Germline V gives CDR1 SGHTA, CDR2 FQGNSA.

V gene TRBV19 combines with J gene TRBJ2-2; 7 nucleotides match TRBD1. CDR1 is LNHDA and CDR2 is SQIVND in the germline V gene (reference sequence). CDR3 length: 15 amino acids. The trim removed 4 bases at V and 3 bases at J, leaving 5 bases unmatched. The CDR3 nucleotides read TGTGCCAGTAGTAGTAGACAGGGCCACACCGGGGAGCTGTTTTTT. The encoded protein is CASSSRQGHTGELFF.

V usage is TRBV18 and J usage is TRBJ2-3; D perhaps matches TRBD2 (5 bases). The V end lost 2 bases, the J end lost 0 bases, and 15 bases lay between the germline ends. Germline lookup yields CDR1 KGHSH and CDR2 LQKENI. The CDR3 contains 17 residues. CDR3 sequence (DNA): TGTGCCAGCTCACCAGTACTCTCGGGATCTAGCACAGATACGCAGTATTTT. As protein: CASSPVLSGSSTDTQYF.

The chain couples TRBV7-2 to TRBJ2-7, with a tentative D call TRBD2 (5 bases). Germline V gene data show CDR1 as SGHTA and CDR2 as FQGNSA. With 8 bases removed from V and 6 bases from J, the gap between germline ends came to 17 bases. The CDR3 covers 13 residues. The DNA for the CDR3 is TGTGCCAGCTTTATAGGAGGCTTTGGCGAGCAGTACTTC. This encodes CASFIGGFGEQYF. The whole variable domain, filled in from reference TRBV7-2 and TRBJ2-7, reads GAGVSQSPSNKVTEKGKDVELRCDPISGHTALYWYRQSLGQGLEFLIYFQGNSAPDKSGLPSDRFSAERTGGSVSTLTIQRTQQEDSAVYLCASFIGGFGEQYFGPGTRLTVT.

The chain couples TRBV10-3 to TRBJ2-7; a possible D gene is TRBD2 (6 bases). CDR3 length: 14 residues. The V end was cut by 3 bases, the J end by 5 bases, with 14 bases between. The germline V gene encodes CDR1 ENHRY and CDR2 SYGVKD. This CDR3 is CAISEAGEANEQYF. The CDR3 bases are TGTGCCATCAGTGAAGCGGGTGAGGCTAACGAGCAGTACTTC.

The chain joins TRBV2 to TRBJ1-3; no clear D. Trimming removed 5 bases from V and 1 base from J, with 18 bases in between. This CDR3 region has 17 residues. Looked up from germline, CDR1 is SNHLY and CDR2 is FYNNEI. Here the CDR3 DNA reads TGTGCCAGCAGTCCCGGACTAGTCGCGAGGTCTGGAAACACCATATATTTT. The encoded protein is CASSPGLVARSGNTIYF. The variable domain in full, completed from reference TRBV2 and TRBJ1-3, reads EPEVTQTPSHQVTQMGQEVILRCVPISNHLYFYWYRQILGQKVEFLVSFYNNEISEKSEIFDDQFSVERPDGSNFTLKIRSTKLEDSAMYFCASSPGLVARSGNTIYFGEGSWLTVV.

This clone was observed once. This rearrangement joins TRBV7-6 to TRBJ1-1; TRBD1 agrees at 7 bases. V lost 1 base, J lost 8 bases, and 4 bases stayed unmatched. The CDR3 is 13 amino acids. Germline V gene data show CDR1 as SGHVS and CDR2 as FNYEAQ. CDR3 sequence: CASSLERGREAFF. DNA of the CDR3: TGTGCCAGCAGCTTAGAGAGGGGGCGCGAAGCTTTCTTT.

This chain links TRBV9 with TRBJ2-3; 10 bases match TRBD2. V lost 4 bases to trimming and J lost 2 bases; unmatched junction nucleotides: 7. The CDR3 contains 16 residues. CDR1 and CDR2 (germline): SGDLS, YYNGEE. This CDR3 reads CASSQHSGRTTDTQYF. CDR3 coding DNA: TGTGCCAGCAGCCAACATAGCGGGAGGACCACAGATACGCAGTATTTT.

The chain employs TRBV5-6 and TRBJ1-1; TRBD1 agrees at 7 bases. The CDR3 extends over 13 amino acids. J gave up 4 bases and V 7 bases, and 7 bases lay outside the gene matches. The germline gives CDR1 SGHDT, CDR2 YYEEEE. The CDR3 DNA sequence: TGTGCCAGCGGACCACAGGGGACCACTGAAGCTTTCTTT. It yields the protein CASGPQGTTEAFF. The full variable domain, with the rest looked up from reference TRBV5-6 and TRBJ1-1, is DAGVTQSPTHLIKTRGQQVTLRCSPKSGHDTVSWYQQALGQGPQFIFQYYEEEERQRGNFPDRFSGHQFPNYSSELNVNALLLGDSALYLCASGPQGTTEAFFGQGTRLTVV.

This chain uses TRBV9 with TRBJ2-7; 7 bases align to TRBD2. From germline, CDR1 is SGDLS and CDR2 YYNGEE. The CDR3 is made up of 13 amino acids. The ends lost 3 bases at V and 6 bases at J; junction bases unmatched: 6. DNA for the CDR3: TGTGCCAGCAGCGCGGGACTATTGGGCGAGCAGTACTTC. Translation: CASSAGLLGEQYF.

The rearrangement links TRBV12-3 or TRBV12-4 to TRBJ2-2; D possibly corresponds to TRBD1 (5 bases). The CDR3 covers 13 residues. Between the trimmed V and J ends, which lost 6 bases and 5 bases, there was a span of 10 bases. CDR3 residues: CASRSPGTGELFF. The CDR3 bases are TGTGCCAGCAGGTCTCCAGGGACCGGGGAGCTGTTTTTT.

Many counts were recorded for this clone. The genes are TRBV4-2 and TRBJ2-2; the match to TRBD2 covers 9 bases. The J segment lost 4 bases and the V segment lost 0 bases, leaving 6 bases of the junction unmatched. The germline V gene has CDR1 LGHNA and CDR2 YNFKEQ. The CDR3 contains 17 residues. This CDR3 reads CASSQDWAGGATGELFF. CDR3 sequence (DNA): TGTGCCAGCAGCCAAGATTGGGCGGGGGGGGCCACCGGGGAGCTGTTTTTT.

V usage is TRBV3-1 (or the pseudogene TRBV3-2) and J usage is TRBJ1-2; TRBD1 aligns across 8 bases. Germline V gene lookup returns CDR1 LGHDT and CDR2 YNNKEL (reference sequence). After removal of 1 base from V and 4 bases from J, the junction contained 5 bases not matched to a gene. The length of the CDR3 is 15 residues. The CDR3 region is CASSQGVQGAYGYTF. The CDR3 DNA reads as TGTGCCAGCAGCCAAGGTGTCCAGGGGGCCTATGGCTACACCTTC.

This clone was found many times. This chain uses TRBV6-5 with TRBJ1-2; TRBD1 matches 7 bases. The V gene end was trimmed by 6 bases and the J gene end by 4 bases; junction bases not matched to a gene: 8. Germline loops: CDR1 MNHEY, CDR2 SVGAGI. The CDR3 contains 14 residues. The chain's CDR3 is CASRVDRAGYGYTF. CDR3 in DNA: TGTGCCAGCAGGGTTGACAGGGCGGGCTATGGCTACACCTTC.

The chain recombines TRBV7-2 with TRBJ2-7; 10 nucleotides line up with TRBD2. V shed 3 bases and J 4 bases; nucleotides not matched to a gene: 3. The germline gives CDR1 SGHTA, CDR2 FQGNSA. The CDR3 is 14 amino acids. CDR3 sequence (DNA): TGTGCCAGCAGCTTCAGCGGGGGGGTATACGAGCAGTACTTC. It translates to CASSFSGGVYEQYF.

This clone was detected once. This chain uses TRBV5-4 with TRBJ2-5, with D perhaps TRBD2 (6 bases). The CDR3 is 17 residues long. Germline V gives CDR1 SGHNT, CDR2 YYREEE (reference sequence). Trimming took off 4 bases at V and 5 bases at J, with 24 bases between the two ends. This chain's CDR3 is CASSPAKAGRSGETQYF. CDR3 DNA sequence: TGTGCCAGCAGCCCCGCAAAAGCCGGCAGGAGCGGGGAGACCCAGTACTTC.

The V and J genes are TRBV4-2 and TRBJ1-3; 8 bases agree with TRBD1. The germline V gene encodes CDR1 LGHNA and CDR2 YNFKEQ. V was clipped by 3 bases and J by 3 bases; unmatched bases: 7. CDR3 length: 16 residues. The CDR3 spells CASSQAGGAIGNTIYF. CDR3 nucleotide sequence: TGTGCCAGCAGCCAGGCAGGGGGCGCCATTGGAAACACCATATATTTT.

This rearrangement joins TRBV28 to TRBJ2-1; 8 bases agree with TRBD1. The CDR3 is made up of 16 amino acids. V was clipped by 4 bases and J by 1 base; unmatched bases: 6. Germline V CDR1 and CDR2: MDHEN, SYDVKM. CDR3 DNA: TGTGCCAGCAGTTACCGACAGGGGAGTTCCTACAATGAGCAGTTCTTC. Amino acids: CASSYRQGSSYNEQFF.

This clone was seen more than once but under ten times. The chain couples TRBV30 to TRBJ1-2; the match to TRBD1 covers 7 bases. Germline CDR1 and CDR2: GTSNPN and SVGIG (reference sequence). The CDR3 length is 12 residues. Trimming at V came to 5 bases and at J to 3 bases, leaving 3 bases not matched to a gene. The CDR3 coding sequence is TGTGCCTGGTGGGGACAGTACTATGGCTACACCTTC. Amino acid sequence: CAWWGQYYGYTF.

V and J are TRBV7-7 and TRBJ2-2; D remains unclear. CDR1 is SSHAT and CDR2 is FNYEAQ in the germline V gene (reference sequence). There are 13 residues in the CDR3. V was cut by 8 bases and J by 0 bases, with 7 bases left in between. CDR3: CASSNSNTGELFF. The CDR3 bases are TGTGCCAGCTCAAATTCGAACACCGGGGAGCTGTTTTTT. The whole variable domain, remainder taken from reference TRBV7-7 and TRBJ2-2, is GAGVSQSPRYKVTKRGQDVTLRCDPISSHATLYWYQQALGQGPEFLTYFNYEAQPDKSGLPSDRFSAERPEGSISTLTIQRTEQRDSAMYRCASSNSNTGELFFGEGSRLTVL.

J is TRBJ2-1 and V is TRBV6-5, with TRBD2 matching over 8 bases. The germline V gene encodes CDR1 MNHEY and CDR2 SVGAGI. Trimming at V came to 7 bases and at J to 5 bases, leaving 10 bases not matched to a gene. There are 15 residues in the CDR3. In DNA form, the CDR3 reads TGTGCCAGCAACAGGTTAGGGACTAGTCACAATGAGCAGTTCTTC. This sequence encodes CASNRLGTSHNEQFF.

The chain couples TRBV18 to TRBJ1-5, with D perhaps matching TRBD1 (6 bases). In germline, CDR1 is KGHSH, CDR2 LQKENI. The V end lost 6 bases, the J end lost 3 bases, and 12 bases lay between the germline ends. This CDR3 spans 14 amino acids. This CDR3 is CASSRTDLNQPQHF. DNA for the CDR3: TGTGCCAGCTCGAGGACAGATCTCAATCAGCCCCAGCATTTT.

The rearrangement uses TRBV5-4 and TRBJ1-2; D is possibly TRBD1 (6 bases). The CDR3 length is 16 residues. V shed 4 bases and J shed 2 bases, with 18 bases lying between them. Germline-derived CDR1 and CDR2 are SGHNT and YYREEE (reference sequence). The CDR3 loop reads CASSPDGGARNYGYTF. DNA of the CDR3: TGTGCCAGCAGCCCAGACGGGGGGGCGCGAAACTATGGCTACACCTTC.